The 19 T cell receptor beta chains listed next were all sequenced from one sample in a study of molecular identifiers for immune sequencing clone quantification. MiXCR, run by TCRdb on the PCR reads, gives a single entry per CDR3 protein. This table holds some 93,000 distinct CDR3 sequences, roughly 21% found once. The sample taken for sequencing was naive CD8+ T cells from blood, with Jurkat cell RNA spiked in. Subset denoted: FACS-sorted CD8+CD4-CCR7+CD45RA+ naive T cells. The receptors originated from a human donor in good health. Some libraries in this study had Jurkat cell RNA spiked in.

V usage is TRBV4-1 and J usage is TRBJ2-1; tentatively, D is TRBD2 (5 bases). V lost 3 bases and J lost 6, with 18 bases in between. The CDR3 consists of 16 residues. CDR1 MGHRA and CDR2 YSYEKL come from the germline V gene. The CDR3 here is CASSHLVGGGSNEQFF. The DNA of the CDR3 is TGCGCCAGCAGCCACTTAGTGGGCGGAGGTAGCAATGAGCAGTTCTTC.

A note on this clonotype: A read error is likely, as this CDR3 ends without the conserved phenylalanine or tryptophan. The chain has TRBV27 and TRBJ2-5; D possibly corresponds to TRBD1 (5 bases). The CDR3 has 15 amino acids. Trimming shortened V by 5 bases and J by 0 bases, and 13 bases separated the two germline ends. The V gene's germline CDR1 is MNHEY and CDR2 SMNVEV (reference sequence). DNA of the CDR3: TGTGCCAGCAGTCCCAGGGATGGGTACCAAGAGACCCAGTACTCC. Translated: CASSPRDGYQETQYS.

This clonotype was detected many times. The chain joins TRBV5-1 to TRBJ2-3; 15 bases match TRBD2. CDR1 is SGHRS, CDR2 YFSETQ, per germline. The CDR3 totals 18 residues. Germline trimming cut 0 bases from V and 4 bases from J; bases unmatched to any gene: 6. The CDR3 nucleotides are TGCGCCAGCAGCTTGGAGGAGGGACTAGCGGGAGGCCCAGATACGCAGTATTTT. Its protein is CASSLEEGLAGGPDTQYF.

This clonotype was counted ten times or more. The chain joins TRBV15 to TRBJ2-7; D may be TRBD2 (5 bases). The germline CDR1 and CDR2 sequences are LNHNV and YYDKDF (reference sequence). The ends were cut back, 3 bases at V and 4 bases at J, with 10 bases in the middle. The CDR3 covers 13 residues. The CDR3 region is CATSSDRDYEQYF. The CDR3 nucleotides are TGTGCCACCAGCAGCGACCGGGATTACGAGCAGTACTTC.

The rearrangement uses TRBV28 and TRBJ1-1, with no clear D. Germline CDR1 is MDHEN and CDR2 is SYDVKM. The V end lost 2 bases, the J end lost 6 bases, and 10 bases lay between the germline ends. The CDR3 contains 13 residues. This CDR3 reads CASSLEGGAEAFF. Here the CDR3 DNA reads TGTGCCAGCAGTTTAGAGGGTGGGGCTGAAGCTTTCTTT.

The sample holds many counts of this clonotype. The chain combines TRBV5-1 with TRBJ2-7, with TRBD2 matching 8 bases. CDR1 SGHRS and CDR2 YFSETQ come from the germline V gene. V gave up 7 bases and J gave up 0 bases; unmatched junction bases: 6. This CDR3 has 14 residues. CDR3 bases: TGCGCCAGCCGGGAGGGGGGCTCCTCCTACGAGCAGTACTTC. This encodes CASREGGSSYEQYF.

The rearrangement joins TRBV12-3 or TRBV12-4 to TRBJ1-1; the D gene is possibly TRBD1 (5 bases). The CDR3 length is 15 residues. The ends were cut back, 1 base at V and 0 bases at J, with 9 bases in the middle. Written as DNA, the CDR3 is TGTGCCAGCAGTTTAGGGCGGGGGATGAACACTGAAGCTTTCTTT. Amino acid sequence: CASSLGRGMNTEAFF.

J is TRBJ2-7 and V is TRBV9, with TRBD2 identical over 11 bases. The trim removed 4 bases at V and 6 bases at J, leaving 6 bases unmatched. The CDR3 covers 14 residues. Per the germline V gene, CDR1 is SGDLS and CDR2 is YYNGEE. The CDR3 spells CASSISGGAGEQYF. For the CDR3, the DNA is TGTGCCAGCAGCATTAGCGGGGGGGCCGGCGAGCAGTACTTC. The full variable domain, with the rest looked up from reference TRBV9 and TRBJ2-7, is DSGVTQTPKHLITATGQRVTLRCSPRSGDLSVYWYQQSLDQGLQFLIQYYNGEERAKGNILERFSAQQFPDLHSELNLSSLELGDSALYFCASSISGGAGEQYFGPGTRLTVT.

This clonotype was picked up many times. J is TRBJ2-5 and V is TRBV6-1; 9 nucleotides align to TRBD2. This CDR3 has 16 amino acids. Germline lookup yields CDR1 MNHNS and CDR2 SASEGT. The V segment lost 4 bases and the J segment 3 bases; nucleotides outside the gene matches: 9. Here the CDR3 DNA reads TGTGCCAGCAGTGGGCTTCGGACTAGCGTAGAAGAGACCCAGTACTTC. It codes for CASSGLRTSVEETQYF.

This clonotype was observed at least ten times. The gene calls are TRBV5-4 and TRBJ1-4; TRBD1 matches at 10 bases. This CDR3 has 19 residues. CDR1 is SGHNT, CDR2 YYREEE, per germline (reference sequence). The junction had 12 bases not matched to a gene; V was cut back by 4 bases and J by 0 bases. This chain's CDR3 is CASSQLPGQGPATNEKLFF. CDR3 bases: TGTGCCAGCAGCCAACTACCGGGACAGGGGCCTGCAACTAATGAAAAACTGTTTTTT.

To note about this clonotype: As the CDR3 is not closed by the conserved phenylalanine or tryptophan, this likely results from a read error. The CDR3 bases are TGTGCCAGCAGGGGACAGACAGATACGCAGTATCTT. Its protein is CASRGQTDTQYL. The rearrangement joins TRBV2 to TRBJ2-3; 7 bases match TRBD1. V shed 6 bases, J shed 3 bases, and the junction held 0 bases outside the gene matches. This CDR3 has 12 residues. Germline loops: CDR1 SNHLY, CDR2 FYNNEI.

This clonotype has at least ten counts. The genes are TRBV6-5 and TRBJ2-7; 11 bases line up with TRBD2. This CDR3 spans 17 amino acids. The V gene's germline CDR1 is MNHEY and CDR2 SVGAGI. V lost 0 bases to trimming and J lost 6 bases; unmatched junction nucleotides: 10. CDR3 protein: CASSYSRTSGHGGEQYF. Here the CDR3 DNA reads TGTGCCAGCAGTTACTCTAGGACTAGCGGGCACGGGGGCGAGCAGTACTTC.

Many counts were recorded for this clonotype. The chain joins TRBV28 to TRBJ2-7; D is unresolved. From germline, CDR1 is MDHEN and CDR2 SYDVKM. Trimming pared 3 bases from V and 0 bases from J, leaving 12 bases between. The length of the CDR3 is 15 residues. The CDR3 here is CASSFRGHSSYEQYF. CDR3 nucleotide sequence: TGTGCCAGCAGTTTCAGAGGCCATAGCTCCTACGAGCAGTACTTC.

The chain has TRBV6-2 or TRBV6-3 and TRBJ2-1; no definite D call. Trimming pared 8 bases from V and 1 base from J, leaving 9 bases between. From germline, CDR1 is MNHEY and CDR2 SVGEGT. The CDR3 contains 13 residues. In DNA form, the CDR3 reads TGTGCCAGCGTGGGGAATTCCTACAATGAGCAGTTCTTC. It is translated as CASVGNSYNEQFF.

The chain links TRBV24-1 to TRBJ2-2, with a tentative D call TRBD1 (6 bases). This CDR3 has 16 amino acids. The V gene lost 0 bases and the J gene lost 4 bases, with 11 bases spanning the gap. Germline assignment: CDR1 KGHDR and CDR2 SFDVKD. The CDR3 protein is CATSDLRTDLTGELFF. In DNA form, the CDR3 reads TGTGCCACCAGTGATTTGAGGACAGATCTCACCGGGGAGCTGTTTTTT.

This clonotype has ten or more counts. The chain joins TRBV29-1 to TRBJ2-2; D might be TRBD1 or TRBD2, each matching 5 bases. The ends were cut back, 3 bases at V and 5 bases at J, with 13 bases in the middle. The CDR3 has 14 residues. The germline V gene has CDR1 SQVTM and CDR2 ANQGSEA. CDR3 in DNA: TGCAGCGTTGACATGGGACGGATGACCGGGGAGCTGTTTTTT. It codes for CSVDMGRMTGELFF.

This clonotype has at least ten counts. The chain is built from TRBV7-6 and TRBJ2-7, with 11 bases lining up with TRBD2. The germline V gene encodes CDR1 SGHVS and CDR2 FNYEAQ. The CDR3 totals 16 residues. Trimming removed 5 bases from V and 6 bases from J; junction bases left unmatched: 12. The CDR3, as DNA: TGTGCCAGCAGCCACCTGGGACTAGCGGCCTCCACCGAGCAGTACTTC. This gives the protein CASSHLGLAASTEQYF.

This chain links TRBV6-5 with TRBJ2-2, with D maybe TRBD2 (6 bases). The V and J ends lost 5 bases and 2 bases respectively, with 15 bases between them. The germline V gene has CDR1 MNHEY and CDR2 SVGAGI. This CDR3 region has 16 residues. The DNA of the CDR3 is TGTGCCAGCAGTCGGGAGCCCAACTACAACACCGGGGAGCTGTTTTTT. This translates into CASSREPNYNTGELFF.

As to this clonotype: The junction departs from germline at one end; a sequencing error may be responsible. The CDR3 spells CACSLGLRGATDTQYF. The CDR3 DNA reads TGTGCCTGCAGCTTGGGGCTAAGGGGGGCCACAGATACGCAGTATTTT. This chain joins TRBV5-8 and TRBJ2-3; either TRBD1 or TRBD2 may fit D (6 bases each). Germline CDR1 is SGHTS and CDR2 is YDEGEE. The CDR3 sequence is 16 residues long.